This T cell receptor beta chain was captured by sequencing in a study of blood T cell repertoires in COVID-19. Study at large: Material from acute and convalescent COVID-19 was sourced from the United States, Italy and Spain. T cells, B-cell-depleted T cells, or PBMCs provided the cDNA or gDNA that served as material.

There are 13 residues in the CDR3. With 5 bases removed from V and 1 base from J, the gap between germline ends came to 8 bases. Germline values: CDR1 SGHAT, CDR2 FQNNGV. Generated by immunoSEQ multiplex PCR, the TCRdb table keeps only in-frame clones and is missing some. The table has roughly 35,000 clones, 85% seen once; the top ten hold approximately 15%. The chain is built from TRBV11-2 and TRBJ1-1; D is undetermined. The sample comprised peripheral blood. The origin of this receptor is a human donor with acute or convalescent COVID-19. The donor label of this sample is uncertain. This CDR3 is CASSPSGNTEAFF. DNA for the CDR3: TGTGCCAGCAGCCCGTCCGGGAACACTGAAGCTTTCTTT.